This T cell receptor (beta chain) was sequenced for a study of a mutant IDH1 vaccine in newly diagnosed glioma. The wider study: Patients, over weeks 1, 3, 5, 7, 11, 15, 19 and 23, received a total of eight vaccinations. Every participant had undergone radiotherapy, temozolomide, or both before, and most underwent both.

As to time point: week 5, during vaccination. Mutant IDH1 20-mer peptide, at 300 ug, made up each vaccine dose, with topical imiquimod. The CDR3 is 13 residues long. The germline V gene has CDR1 SGHRS and CDR2 YFSETQ. Deletions cut 2 bases from V and 8 bases from J, with 11 bases between. With respect to this clone: Its cognate antigen is unknown.

This table comes from immunoSEQ multiplex PCR, and its TCRdb copy is limited to in-frame clones, with some not included. The sample consists of some 33,000 clones, around 60% of them appearing once. Specimen: PBMCs, collected from a glioma patient whose treatment included an IDH1 peptide vaccine. This TCR was sampled from a woman aged 18-29 years with glioma. The V gene is TRBV5-1, the J gene TRBJ2-1; no firm D call. The CDR3 reads CASSLPTMDEQFF. CDR3 DNA: TGCGCCAGCAGCTTACCGACGATGGATGAGCAGTTCTTC.